Listed below are T cell receptor beta chains from one sample, sequenced in a study of blood T cell repertoires in COVID-19. Libraries were prepared by immunoSEQ multiplex PCR; TCRdb keeps only in-frame clonotypes and omits some of them. Among about half a million clones listed, 70% to 90% were seen once. The sequenced material came from peripheral blood. The receptors here all came from a human donor in a cohort sampled during active COVID-19. Both conserved end residues are part of each CDR3. The D gene is left open where the match is weak. Expanded clones are given a class, and other clones once, few, many or no size at all.

CDR3 protein	CDR3 DNA	clone size	V gene	J gene	D gene
CATRPFDTDYEQYF	TGTGCCACCCGCCCTTTTGATACAGACTACGAGCAGTACTTC	-	TRBV24-1	TRBJ2-7	-
CASSSPAGLPGPLHF	TGTGCCAGCAGCTCACCAGCGGGGCTCCCGGGCCCCCTCCACTTT	-	TRBV28	TRBJ1-6	-
CASSPTETGGAFF	TGTGCCAGCAGCCCCACAGAGACAGGGGGAGCTTTCTTT	-	TRBV3-1/TRBV3-2	TRBJ1-1	TRBD1
CASSRSAGVNEQYF	TGCGCCAGCTCACGCTCGGCGGGAGTCAACGAGCAGTACTTC	-	TRBV5-1	TRBJ2-7	TRBD2
CASSYVVSSGNSEQFF	TGTGCCAGCAGCTACGTAGTGAGTAGCGGGAATAGTGAGCAGTTCTTC	once	TRBV11-3	TRBJ2-1	TRBD2
CASSPGLTSTDTQYF	TGTGCTAGCAGCCCGGGACTTACTAGCACAGATACGCAGTATTTT	-	TRBV7-7	TRBJ2-3	-
CASSELRGISYEQYF	TGTGCCAGCAGCGAACTCAGGGGGATATCCTACGAGCAGTACTTC	once	TRBV14	TRBJ2-7	TRBD1
CASSQSGTGNTIYF	TGTGCCAGCAGCCAATCAGGGACTGGAAACACCATATATTTT	-	TRBV3-1/TRBV3-2	TRBJ1-3	-
CAFGTENYNEQFF	TGTGCTTTCGGGACAGAGAACTACAATGAGCAGTTCTTC	-	TRBV28	TRBJ2-1	TRBD1
CSVDLTSGWGEQFF	TGCAGCGTTGACTTGACTAGCGGGTGGGGTGAGCAGTTCTTC	few	TRBV29-1	TRBJ2-1	TRBD2
CAWTVRGSNQPQHF	TGTGCCTGGACCGTTCGGGGGAGCAATCAGCCCCAGCATTTT	-	TRBV30	TRBJ1-5	-
CASSPHWTGRAYEQYF	TGTGCCAGCAGTCCACATTGGACAGGGCGAGCCTACGAGCAGTACTTC	-	TRBV28	TRBJ2-7	TRBD1
CASSLRTSGRSGELFF	TGTGCCAGCAGCTTGAGGACTAGCGGGAGAAGCGGGGAGCTGTTTTTT	-	TRBV3-1/TRBV3-2	TRBJ2-2	TRBD2
CASRDTGLANYGYTF	TGTGCCAGCAGAGATACAGGGCTAGCTAACTATGGCTACACCTTC	-	TRBV27	TRBJ1-2	-
CASSPGGQAQFF	TGTGCCAGCAGCCCAGGCGGGCAGGCGCAGTTCTTC	-	TRBV7-8	TRBJ2-1	-
CASSRRGTDTQYF	TGTGCCAGCAGCAGACGGGGCACAGATACGCAGTATTTT	-	TRBV5-4	TRBJ2-3	-
CASSLGGGADEKLFF	TGCGCCAGCAGCTTGGGAGGGGGCGCAGATGAAAAACTGTTTTTT	-	TRBV5-1	TRBJ1-4	TRBD1
CASSQIRAGGSGEQFF	TGTGCCAGCAGTCAGATAAGGGCGGGAGGGTCCGGTGAGCAGTTCTTC	-	TRBV27	TRBJ2-1	TRBD2